This TCR beta chain was identified during a study of CD8+ T cells in alopecia areata. Study as a whole: Spontaneously alopecic C3H/HeJ graft donors, roughly 6-13 months old, gave skin to roughly 6-10-week-old female C3H/HeJ mice.

Germline values: CDR1 NNHNN, CDR2 SYGAGS (reference sequence). This CDR3 has 13 amino acids. V was trimmed by 1 base and J by 1 base, leaving 5 bases between them. Investigators isolated RNA and reverse transcribed it into cDNA to act as the sequencing template. Sequencing used immunoSEQ multiplex PCR; TCRdb keeps in-frame clones, though not all of them. Listed for the sample are roughly 120,000 clones, none seen a single time. The study's findings and limits: In scalp samples, resident alphabeta T cells of normal skin are also sequenced. Affected lesional scalp, above all in alopecia totalis/universalis, was more clonal than normal scalp. TCR sharing across patients was less clear than in mice, possibly HLA-related.

This clone was recorded at least ten times. The antigen is undetermined. Gene and germline names: mouse. With the read ending 4 residues before the CDR3 end, the germline J gene is used to fill in that end. The TCR sequence derives from a C3H/HeJ mouse with alopecia areata. The strain bears MHC haplotype H2-k. V usage is TRBV13-2 and J usage is TRBJ1-2; D not resolved. The source material was lesional skin. The DNA read from the CDR3 is TGTGCCAGCGGTGATAGACAAAACTCC. It is translated as CASGDRQNS. In full, the CDR3 reads CASGDRQNSDYTF.